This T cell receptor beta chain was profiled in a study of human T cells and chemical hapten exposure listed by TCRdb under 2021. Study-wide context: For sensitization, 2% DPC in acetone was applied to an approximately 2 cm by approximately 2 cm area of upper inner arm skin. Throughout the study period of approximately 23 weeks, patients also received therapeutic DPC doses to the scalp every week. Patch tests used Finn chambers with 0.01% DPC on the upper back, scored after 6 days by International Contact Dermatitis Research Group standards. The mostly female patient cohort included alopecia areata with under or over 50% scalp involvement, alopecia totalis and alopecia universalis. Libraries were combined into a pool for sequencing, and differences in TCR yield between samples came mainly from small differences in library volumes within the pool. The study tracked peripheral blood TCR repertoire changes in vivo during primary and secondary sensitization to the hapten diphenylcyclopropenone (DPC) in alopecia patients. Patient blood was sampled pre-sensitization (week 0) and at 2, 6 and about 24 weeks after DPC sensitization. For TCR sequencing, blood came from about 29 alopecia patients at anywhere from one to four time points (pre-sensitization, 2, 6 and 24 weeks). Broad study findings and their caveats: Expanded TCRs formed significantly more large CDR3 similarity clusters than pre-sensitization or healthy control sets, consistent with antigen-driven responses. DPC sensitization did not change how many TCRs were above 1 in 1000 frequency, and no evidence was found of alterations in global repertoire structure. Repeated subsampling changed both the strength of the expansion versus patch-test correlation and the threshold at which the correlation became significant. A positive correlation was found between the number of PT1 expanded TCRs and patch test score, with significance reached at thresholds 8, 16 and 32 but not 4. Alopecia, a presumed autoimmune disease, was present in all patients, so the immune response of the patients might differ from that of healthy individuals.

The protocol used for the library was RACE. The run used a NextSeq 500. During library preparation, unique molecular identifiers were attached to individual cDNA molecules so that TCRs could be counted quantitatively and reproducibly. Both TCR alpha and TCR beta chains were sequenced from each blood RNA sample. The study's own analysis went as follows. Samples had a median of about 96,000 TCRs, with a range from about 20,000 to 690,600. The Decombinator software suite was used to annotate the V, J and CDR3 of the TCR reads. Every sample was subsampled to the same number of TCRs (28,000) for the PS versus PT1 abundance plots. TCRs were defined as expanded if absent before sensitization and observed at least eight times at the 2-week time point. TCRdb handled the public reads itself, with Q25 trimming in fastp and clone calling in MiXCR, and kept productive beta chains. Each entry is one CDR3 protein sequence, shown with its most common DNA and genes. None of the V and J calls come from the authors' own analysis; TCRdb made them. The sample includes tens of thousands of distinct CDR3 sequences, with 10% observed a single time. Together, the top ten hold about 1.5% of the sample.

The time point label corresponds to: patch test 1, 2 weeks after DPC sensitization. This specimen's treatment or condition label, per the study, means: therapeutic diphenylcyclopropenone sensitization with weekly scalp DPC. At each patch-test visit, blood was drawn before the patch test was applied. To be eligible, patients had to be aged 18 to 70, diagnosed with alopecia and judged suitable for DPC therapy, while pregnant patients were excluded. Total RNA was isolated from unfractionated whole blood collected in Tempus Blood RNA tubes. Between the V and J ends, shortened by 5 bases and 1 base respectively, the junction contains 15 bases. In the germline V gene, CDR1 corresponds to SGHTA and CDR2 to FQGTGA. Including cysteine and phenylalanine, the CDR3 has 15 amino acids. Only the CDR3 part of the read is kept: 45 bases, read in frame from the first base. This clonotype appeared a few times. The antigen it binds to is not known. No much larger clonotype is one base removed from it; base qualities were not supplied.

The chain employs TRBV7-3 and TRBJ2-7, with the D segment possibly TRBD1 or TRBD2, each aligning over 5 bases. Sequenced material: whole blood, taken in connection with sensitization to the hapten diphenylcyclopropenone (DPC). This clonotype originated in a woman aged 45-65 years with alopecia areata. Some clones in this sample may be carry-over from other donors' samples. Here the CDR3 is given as CASSPTGGRSYEQYF. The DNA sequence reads TGTGCCAGCAGCCCCACTGGGGGTAGATCCTACGAGCAGTACTTC.